This TCR beta chain originates from a study of blood T cell repertoires in COVID-19 (dated by TCRdb to about 2020). In terms of the full investigation: The collaborator samples originated in the United States, Italy and Spain and spanned the acute and convalescent phases of COVID-19. Samples came from the ongoing ImmuneRACE study (first 160 participants) plus 1,254 subjects from 6 global collaborators. Where HLA class I and class II types were available, the types were taken from metadata supplied by the sample provider, not from assay-based typing. The material from the prospective study consisted of cDNA or gDNA derived from T cells, B-cell-depleted T cells, or PBMCs. A de-identified subject ID, COVID-19 status, age in years and sex were almost always included in the sample metadata. The repertoires were released in a freely available public database meant as a resource for research on the immune response to SARS-CoV-2. Deeply sampled blood TCRbeta repertoires from subjects exposed to, actively infected with, or recovered from COVID-19 were included in the dataset. Overall study results and their limits: The quantity of clinical and demographic metadata differed by source and by participant and was supplied without curation.

TCRbeta CDR3 regions were amplified from genomic DNA using the immunoSEQ Assay, a bias-controlled multiplex PCR. In the source study's methods: Within the assay, amplification of reference gene primers was used to estimate how many nucleated cells each sample contained. To quantify the absolute abundance of each unique TCRbeta CDR3 rearrangement, sequence reads were collapsed and filtered. For each sample, productive Simpson clonality was calculated as the square root of Simpson's diversity index across productive rearrangements. TCRdb mirrors the immuneACCESS table, restricted to in-frame sequences. Some clones are absent from its copies; in checked studies, under half trace to an unresolved V gene, and the reason for the others is unknown. Clone size and V and J calls were adopted from that table, with D and trimming inferred from the DNA. In this sample the table shows about 110,000 clones, approximately 84% of which occur a single time. The biggest ten clones account for under 4% of the sample.

About this clone: No antigen is known for it. No much larger clonotype is one base removed from it; base qualities were not supplied.

Collaborating institutions collected whole blood in K2EDTA tubes following their own protocols. For TCRbeta analysis, collaborator samples were shipped as frozen whole blood, as isolated PBMCs, or as DNA extracted from either sample type. The CDR3 has 15 amino acids, counting the end cysteine and phenylalanine. Only the CDR3 region is kept as DNA, spanning 45 bases read in frame from base 1. The trim is 1 base for V and 7 bases for J, with a gap of 12 bases between the germline ends. The chain is encoded by TRBV5-3 joined to TRBJ1-6, with the D gene call left open. TRBV5-3 falls under the ORF class, with uncertain function. The sequencing sample was made of peripheral blood. This TCR was sampled from a man aged 35-49 years with acute or convalescent COVID-19. The sequence in DNA is TGTGCCAGAAGCTTGTCGGGGAGCTTCAATTCACCCCTCCACTTT. This sequence encodes CARSLSGSFNSPLHF.